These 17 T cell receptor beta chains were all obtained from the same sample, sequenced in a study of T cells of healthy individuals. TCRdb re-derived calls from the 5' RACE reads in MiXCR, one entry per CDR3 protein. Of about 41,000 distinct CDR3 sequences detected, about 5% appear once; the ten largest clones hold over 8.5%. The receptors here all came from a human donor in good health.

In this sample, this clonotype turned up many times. The CDR3 reads CASSPSTGGWNEQFF. The CDR3 nucleotides read TGTGCCAGCAGCCCCTCGACAGGGGGCTGGAATGAGCAGTTCTTC. V and J are TRBV7-3 and TRBJ2-1, with TRBD1 identical over 10 bases. The CDR3 sequence is 15 residues long. V trimming: 5 bases; J trimming: 7 bases; junction bases outside the gene matches: 8. Per the germline V gene, CDR1 is SGHTA and CDR2 is FQGTGA.

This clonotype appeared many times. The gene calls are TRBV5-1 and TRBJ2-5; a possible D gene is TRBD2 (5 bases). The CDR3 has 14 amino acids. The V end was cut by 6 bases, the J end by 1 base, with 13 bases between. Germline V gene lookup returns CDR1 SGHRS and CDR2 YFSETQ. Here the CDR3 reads CASTPWSGQETQYF. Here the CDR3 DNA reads TGCGCCAGCACTCCGTGGAGCGGCCAAGAGACCCAGTACTTC.

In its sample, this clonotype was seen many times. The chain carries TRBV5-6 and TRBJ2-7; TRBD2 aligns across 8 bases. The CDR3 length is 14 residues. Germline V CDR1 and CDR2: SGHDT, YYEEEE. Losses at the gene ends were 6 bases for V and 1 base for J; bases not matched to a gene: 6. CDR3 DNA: TGTGCCAGCATGCCGGGACTAGTTTCCTACGAGCAGTACTTC. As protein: CASMPGLVSYEQYF.

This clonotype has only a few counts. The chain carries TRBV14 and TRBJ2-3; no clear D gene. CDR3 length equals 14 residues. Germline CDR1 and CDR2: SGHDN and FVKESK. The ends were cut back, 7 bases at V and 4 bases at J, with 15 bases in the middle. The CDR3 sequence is CASTKAGSPDTQYF. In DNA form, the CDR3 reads TGTGCCAGCACCAAGGCTGGTTCACCAGATACGCAGTATTTT.

CDR3 nucleotide sequence: TGTGCCAGCAGCAAATATGAGGACTCTGGGGCCAACGTCCTGACTTTC. It codes for CASSKYEDSGANVLTF. The J gene is TRBJ2-6, the V gene TRBV21-1. TRBV21-1 is given as a pseudogene. The CDR3 is 16 residues long.

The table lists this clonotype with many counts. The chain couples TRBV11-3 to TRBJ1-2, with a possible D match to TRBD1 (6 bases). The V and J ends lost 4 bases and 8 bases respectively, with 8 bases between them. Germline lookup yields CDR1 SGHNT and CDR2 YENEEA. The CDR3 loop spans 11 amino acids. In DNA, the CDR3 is TGTGCCAGCAGCTCAGGGGTCGGCTACACCTTC. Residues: CASSSGVGYTF.

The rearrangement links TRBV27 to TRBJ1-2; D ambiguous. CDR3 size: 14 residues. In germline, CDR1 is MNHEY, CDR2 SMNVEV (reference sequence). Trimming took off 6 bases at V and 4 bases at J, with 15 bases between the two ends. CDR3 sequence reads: CASRGETAFYGYTF. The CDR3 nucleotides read TGTGCCAGCAGAGGAGAGACGGCGTTCTATGGCTACACCTTC.

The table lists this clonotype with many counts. The CDR3 DNA follows: TGCAGTGCTAGAGAGGAAGGTCGGCCGAACACTGAAGCTTTCTTT. Protein sequence: CSAREEGRPNTEAFF. The V call is TRBV20-1, the J call TRBJ1-1; no firm D call. CDR3 length: 15 amino acids. Trimming pared 0 bases from V and 1 base from J, leaving 12 bases between. CDR1 DFQATT and CDR2 SNEGSKA come from the germline V gene (reference sequence).

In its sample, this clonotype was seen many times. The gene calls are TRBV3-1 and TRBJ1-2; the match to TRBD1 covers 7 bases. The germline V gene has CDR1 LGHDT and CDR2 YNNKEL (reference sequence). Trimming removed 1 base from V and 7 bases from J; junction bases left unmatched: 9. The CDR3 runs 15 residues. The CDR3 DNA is TGTGCCAGCAGCCAAGTTCCAGGGGGTTCCGTTGGCTACACCTTC. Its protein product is CASSQVPGGSVGYTF. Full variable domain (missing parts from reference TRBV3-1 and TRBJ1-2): DTAVSQTPKYLVTQMGNDKSIKCEQNLGHDTMYWYKQDSKKFLKIMFSYNNKELIINETVPNRFSPKSPDKAHLNLHINSLELGDSAVYFCASSQVPGGSVGYTFGSGTRLTVV.

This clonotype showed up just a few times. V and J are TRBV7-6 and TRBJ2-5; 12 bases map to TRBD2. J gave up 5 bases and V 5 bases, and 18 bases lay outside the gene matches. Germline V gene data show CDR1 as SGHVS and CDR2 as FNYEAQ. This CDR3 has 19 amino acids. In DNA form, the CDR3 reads TGTGCCAGCAGCCTCTACAGGGAAACGACTAGCGGGAGATTGGAGACCCAGTACTTC. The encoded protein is CASSLYRETTSGRLETQYF. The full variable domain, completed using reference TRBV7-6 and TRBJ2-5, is GAGVSQSPRYKVTKRGQDVALRCDPISGHVSLYWYRQALGQGPEFLTYFNYEAQQDKSGLPNDRFSAERPEGSISTLTIQRTEQRDSAMYRCASSLYRETTSGRLETQYFGPGTRLLVL.

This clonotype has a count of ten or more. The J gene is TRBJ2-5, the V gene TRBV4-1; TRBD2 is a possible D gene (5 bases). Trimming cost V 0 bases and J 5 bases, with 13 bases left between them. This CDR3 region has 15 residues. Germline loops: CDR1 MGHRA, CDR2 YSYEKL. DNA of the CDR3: TGCGCCAGCAGCCAAGAGGGCAGGTCGGGGGAGACCCAGTACTTC. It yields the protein CASSQEGRSGETQYF.

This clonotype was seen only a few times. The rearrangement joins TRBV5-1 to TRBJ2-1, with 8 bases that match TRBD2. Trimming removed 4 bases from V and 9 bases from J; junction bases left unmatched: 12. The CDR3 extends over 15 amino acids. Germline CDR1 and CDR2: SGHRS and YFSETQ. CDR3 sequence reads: CASSPERGSGIEQFF. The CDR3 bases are TGCGCCAGCAGCCCTGAAAGGGGTAGCGGGATTGAGCAGTTCTTC.

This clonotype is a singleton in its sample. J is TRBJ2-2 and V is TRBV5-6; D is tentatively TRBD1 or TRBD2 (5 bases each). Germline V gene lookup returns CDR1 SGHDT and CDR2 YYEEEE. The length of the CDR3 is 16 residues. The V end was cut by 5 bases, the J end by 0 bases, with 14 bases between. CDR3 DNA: TGTGCCAGCAGGTCTACCGGGACGGCGAACACCGGGGAGCTGTTTTTT. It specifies CASRSTGTANTGELFF.

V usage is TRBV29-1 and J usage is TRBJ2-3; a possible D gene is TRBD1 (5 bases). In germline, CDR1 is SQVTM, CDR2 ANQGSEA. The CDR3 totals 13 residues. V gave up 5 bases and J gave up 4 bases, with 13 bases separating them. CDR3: CSVSARAADTQYF. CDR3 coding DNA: TGCAGCGTTTCGGCCAGGGCGGCAGATACGCAGTATTTT.

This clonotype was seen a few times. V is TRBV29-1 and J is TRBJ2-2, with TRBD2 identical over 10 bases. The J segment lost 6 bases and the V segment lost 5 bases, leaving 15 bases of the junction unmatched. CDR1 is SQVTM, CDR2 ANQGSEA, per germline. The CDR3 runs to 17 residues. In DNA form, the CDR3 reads TGCAGCGTTCCTTTAAAAGCGGGAGGGGGAATCGCCGGGGAGCTGTTTTTT. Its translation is CSVPLKAGGGIAGELFF.

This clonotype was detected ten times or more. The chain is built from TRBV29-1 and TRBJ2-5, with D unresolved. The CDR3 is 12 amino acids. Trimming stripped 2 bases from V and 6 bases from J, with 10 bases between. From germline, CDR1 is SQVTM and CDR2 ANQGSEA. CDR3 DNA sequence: TGCAGCGTTGAAAAGGGTACGAAGACCCAGTACTTC. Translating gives CSVEKGTKTQYF.

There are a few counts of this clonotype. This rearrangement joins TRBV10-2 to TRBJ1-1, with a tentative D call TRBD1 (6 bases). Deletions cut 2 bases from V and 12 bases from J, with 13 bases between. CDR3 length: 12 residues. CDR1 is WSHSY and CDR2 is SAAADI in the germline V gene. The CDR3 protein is CASSEPQGRSFF. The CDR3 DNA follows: TGCGCCAGCAGTGAGCCCCAGGGGAGATCTTTCTTT.